A selection of T cell receptor beta chains follows, all from one sample in a study of graft-versus-host responses after intestinal transplantation. Assay used: immunoSEQ multiplex PCR; TCRdb lists only in-frame clones, some missing. This repertoire shows 35,000 to 40,000 clones, approximately 90% found once; its top ten account for about a sixth. This sample comprised ileum tissue, obtained 200 to 210 days after intestinal transplant. The receptors originated from a human patient who received an intestinal transplant, so some T cells may come from the graft donor. The CDR3 runs from the conserved cysteine through the conserved F or W. A D gene is named only where the DNA matches it firmly. Clone sizes are given selectively: once, few, many, or a class where the clone is expanded.

j_gene	abundance	v_gene	d_gene	CDR3nt	CDR3aa
TRBJ2-5	-	TRBV13	TRBD2	TGTGCCAGCAGCTTAGGCAGAATTGGGACTAGTAATTGGGAGACCCAGTACTTC	CASSLGRIGTSNWETQYF
TRBJ2-7	medium-sized	TRBV7-9	-	TGTGCCAGCACCCCAAGGTCGGGACAAGGCTCCTACGAGCAGTACTTC	CASTPRSGQGSYEQYF
TRBJ2-7	-	TRBV28	-	TGTGCCAGCAGCCCCGACATTGGGATCTCCTACGAGCAGTACTTC	CASSPDIGISYEQYF
TRBJ2-1	-	TRBV5-1	TRBD2	TGCGCCAGCAGCTTCCTGAGACTAGCGGGAGAAGGGGAGCAGTTCTTC	CASSFLRLAGEGEQFF
TRBJ1-5	-	TRBV19	-	TGTGCCAGTAGTAGGGGGCAGTCACGGAGCAATCAGCCCCAGCATTTT	CASSRGQSRSNQPQHF
TRBJ2-3	-	TRBV7-9	TRBD2	TGTGCCAGCAGCTACACGGGGGGTGGGGCCCTTACAGATACGCAGTATTTT	CASSYTGGGALTDTQYF
TRBJ2-2	-	TRBV6-6	-	TGTGCCAGCAGTTACATACGGCTAGCCGGCACCGGGGAGCTGTTTTTT	CASSYIRLAGTGELFF
TRBJ2-1	-	TRBV6-5	-	TGTGCCAGCAGTTACGGTAATGAGCAGTTCTTC	CASSYGNEQFF
TRBJ1-1	-	TRBV6-1	-	TGTGCCAGCAGTGACCCGGGGGGGAGCTGGAGACCTGAAGCTTTCTTT	CASSDPGGSWRPEAFF
TRBJ1-2	-	TRBV2	-	TGTGCCAGCACCAATGGCCCAAGCCCCGGGGATCGAGGCTACACCTTC	CASTNGPSPGDRGYTF
TRBJ2-7	-	TRBV6-6	-	TGTGCCAGGACGGACAGCCTGGTCTACGAGCAGTACTTC	CARTDSLVYEQYF
TRBJ2-5	-	TRBV29-1	-	TGCAGCGCCAGAGCGGTTTCTCAAGAGACCCAGTACTTC	CSARAVSQETQYF
TRBJ2-1	-	TRBV7-9	-	TGTGCCAGCAGCTTAGAGTTCTTC	CASSLEFF
TRBJ2-7	-	TRBV5-6	TRBD1	TGTGCCAGCAGCCGCTGGACAGGGCCCTACGAGCAGTACTTC	CASSRWTGPYEQYF
TRBJ1-1	-	TRBV18	-	TGTGCCAGCTCACCAACAGGGAACACTGAAGCTTTCTTT	CASSPTGNTEAFF
TRBJ1-4	-	TRBV7-9	-	TGTGCCAGCAGCTCCAGGGTAATAAGTAATGAAAAACTGTTTTTT	CASSSRVISNEKLFF
TRBJ1-2	-	TRBV9	-	TGTGCCAGCAGCGGACCCCGGGACACCGGCGACGCTAACTATGGCTACACCTTC	CASSGPRDTGDANYGYTF
TRBJ2-3	-	TRBV2	TRBD2	TGTGCCAGCAGCTTGGGGCTAGCGGGGGATACGCAGTATTTT	CASSLGLAGDTQYF
TRBJ2-2	-	TRBV2	TRBD2	TGTGCCAGCAGCCAGGGACTAGCGGTCGGGGAGCTGTTTTTT	CASSQGLAVGELFF
TRBJ2-1	-	TRBV11-3	TRBD1	TGTGCCAGCAGCACAGGGGTGGGGAATGAGCAGTTCTTC	CASSTGVGNEQFF
TRBJ2-5	-	TRBV4-1	TRBD2	TGCGCCAGCAGCCAAGAAGAACTAGCGGGGGGGGAGACCCAGTACTTC	CASSQEELAGGETQYF
TRBJ2-7	-	TRBV25-1	-	TGTGCCAGCAGTCTACTTGCCGGGGAGCAGTACTTC	CASSLLAGEQYF
TRBJ1-2	-	TRBV15	-	TGTGCCACCAGCAGAGTCGACGTCTTCGGGATTGGCTACACCTTC	CATSRVDVFGIGYTF
TRBJ2-7	-	TRBV10-1	-	TGCGCCAGCAGTGAGGCAGGGAACGACGAGCAGTACTTC	CASSEAGNDEQYF
TRBJ2-3	-	TRBV5-1	TRBD2	TGCGCCAGCAGCTTAGCGGGAGAGCGAGGGGATACGCAGTATTTT	CASSLAGERGDTQYF
TRBJ2-2	-	TRBV5-4	-	TGTGCCAGCAGCCGACAGATTCCCGAGGCCGGGGAGCTGTTTTTT	CASSRQIPEAGELFF
TRBJ2-5	-	TRBV5-6	-	TGTGCCAGCAGCTGGGTTGAGGGCGAGACCCAGTACTTC	CASSWVEGETQYF
TRBJ1-6	-	TRBV9	-	TGTGCCAGCAGCGACCGCGCAGGGGCCTCCTATAATTCACCCCTCCACTTT	CASSDRAGASYNSPLHF
TRBJ2-7	-	TRBV5-1	TRBD2	TGCGCCAGCAGCTTACTAGCGGGCTACGAGCAGTACTTC	CASSLLAGYEQYF
TRBJ1-4	-	TRBV5-1	-	TGCGCCAGCAGCTTGGAAGGGACAAGTAATGAAAAACTGTTTTTT	CASSLEGTSNEKLFF
TRBJ1-6	-	TRBV11-2	TRBD1	TGTGCCAGCAGCCTATGGACAGGGGGCATCTATAATTCACCCCTCCACTTT	CASSLWTGGIYNSPLHF
TRBJ2-7	-	TRBV18	TRBD1	TGTGCCAGCTCACCGGGACAGGGGGGAGCCTACGAGCAGTACTTC	CASSPGQGGAYEQYF
TRBJ2-7	once	TRBV28	TRBD1	TGTGCCAGCAGTAGATTCCGGGACAGGCCTTTCTACGAGCAGTACTTC	CASSRFRDRPFYEQYF
TRBJ1-2	-	TRBV30	-	TGTGCCTGGAGTCTGGCAGGCGCTAACTATGGCTACACCTTC	CAWSLAGANYGYTF
TRBJ2-7	-	TRBV4-1	TRBD1	TGCGCCAGCAGCCAAGGGGACAGGTTGTCGGCCTACGAGCAGTACTTC	CASSQGDRLSAYEQYF
TRBJ2-7	-	TRBV15	-	TGTGCCACCAGCAGAGCCTCTCCGACCTACGAGCAGTACTTC	CATSRASPTYEQYF
TRBJ2-7	-	TRBV27	TRBD2	TGTGCCAGCAGTTTATCGCGGGGTAGCGGGAACTACGAGCAGTACTTC	CASSLSRGSGNYEQYF
TRBJ2-1	-	TRBV4-2	TRBD2	TGTGCCAGCAGCCCTGTTGGACTAGCGGGAGAGAATGAGCAGTTCTTC	CASSPVGLAGENEQFF
TRBJ2-1	-	TRBV7-9	-	TGTGCCAGCAGCGCCGTCGGTTCCGGGATTGATGAGCAGTTCTTC	CASSAVGSGIDEQFF
TRBJ2-1	-	TRBV25-1	TRBD2	TGTGCCAGCAGTGCTACTAGCGGGGCCGGAGGTGAGCAGTTCTTC	CASSATSGAGGEQFF
TRBJ1-5	-	TRBV4-1	-	TGCGCCAGCAGCCAAGTAGTTTTTAGCAATCAGCCCCAGCATTTT	CASSQVVFSNQPQHF
TRBJ2-1	-	TRBV28	TRBD1	TGTGCCATCACACGGGACAGGGCAAAGAATGAGCAGTTCTTC	CAITRDRAKNEQFF
TRBJ1-2	-	TRBV30	-	TGTGCCTGGAGCCCCCCCAGGGAGATTTATGGCTACACCTTC	CAWSPPREIYGYTF
TRBJ2-4	-	TRBV18	-	TGTGCCAGCTCACCATCCAATCAGGGTGGGCTAGCCAAAAACATTCAGTACTTC	CASSPSNQGGLAKNIQYF
TRBJ2-7	-	TRBV7-2	TRBD2	TGTGCCAGCAGCCGCAGACTAGCGGGGACCTCCTACGAGCAGTACTTC	CASSRRLAGTSYEQYF
TRBJ1-5	-	TRBV30	-	TGTGCCTGGAGTGGGACCCAGGGTACTCAGCCCCAGCATTTT	CAWSGTQGTQPQHF
TRBJ2-2	-	TRBV10-1	TRBD1	TGCGCCAGCAGTGAGGGGGACAGGGTCACCGGGGAGCTGTTTTTT	CASSEGDRVTGELFF
TRBJ2-3	-	TRBV7-9	TRBD2	TGTGCCAGCAGCTTAGCCGGCGGGGGAGTAACAGATACGCAGTATTTT	CASSLAGGGVTDTQYF
TRBJ2-7	few	TRBV30	TRBD1	TGTGCCGGGGGACAGTCCTACGAGCAGTACTTC	CAGGQSYEQYF
TRBJ1-6	once	TRBV4-2	TRBD1	TGTGCCAGCAGCCAAGGGACAGGGGACTCACCCCTCCACTTT	CASSQGTGDSPLHF
TRBJ2-7	-	TRBV12-5	TRBD2	TGTGCTAGTGGTCCTGGGACTAGCGGGACCTTGCGGGAGCAGTACTTC	CASGPGTSGTLREQYF